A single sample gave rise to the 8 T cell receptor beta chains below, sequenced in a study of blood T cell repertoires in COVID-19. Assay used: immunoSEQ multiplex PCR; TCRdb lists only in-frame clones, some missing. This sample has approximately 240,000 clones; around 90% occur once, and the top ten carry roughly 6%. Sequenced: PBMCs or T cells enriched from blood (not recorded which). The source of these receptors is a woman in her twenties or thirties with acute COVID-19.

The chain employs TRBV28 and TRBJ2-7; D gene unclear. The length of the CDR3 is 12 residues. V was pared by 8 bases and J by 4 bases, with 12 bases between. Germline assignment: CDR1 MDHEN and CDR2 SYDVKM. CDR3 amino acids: CASAWSTYEQYF. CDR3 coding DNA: TGTGCCAGCGCTTGGTCGACTTACGAGCAGTACTTC.

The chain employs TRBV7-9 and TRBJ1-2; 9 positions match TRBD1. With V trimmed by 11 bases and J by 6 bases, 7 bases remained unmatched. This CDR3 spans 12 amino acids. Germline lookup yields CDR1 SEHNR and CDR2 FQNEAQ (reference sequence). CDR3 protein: CAAGTGKDGYTF. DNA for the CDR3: TGTGCCGCGGGGACAGGGAAAGATGGCTACACCTTC.

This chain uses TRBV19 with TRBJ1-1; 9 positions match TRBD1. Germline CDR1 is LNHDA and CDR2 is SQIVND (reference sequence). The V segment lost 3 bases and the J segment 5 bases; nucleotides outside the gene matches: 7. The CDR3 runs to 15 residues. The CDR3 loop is CASSINRGRNTEAFF. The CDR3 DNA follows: TGTGCCAGTAGTATCAACAGGGGGCGAAATACTGAAGCTTTCTTT.

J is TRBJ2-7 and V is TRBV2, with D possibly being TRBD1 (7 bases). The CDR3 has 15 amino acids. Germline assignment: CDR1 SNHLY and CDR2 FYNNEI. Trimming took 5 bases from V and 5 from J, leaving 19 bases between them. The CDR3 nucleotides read TGTGCCAGCAGTCGGGGGCCAGGGGGGTATAACGAGCAGTACTTC. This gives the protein CASSRGPGGYNEQYF. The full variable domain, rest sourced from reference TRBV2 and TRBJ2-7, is EPEVTQTPSHQVTQMGQEVILRCVPISNHLYFYWYRQILGQKVEFLVSFYNNEISEKSEIFDDQFSVERPDGSNFTLKIRSTKLEDSAMYFCASSRGPGGYNEQYFGPGTRLTVT.

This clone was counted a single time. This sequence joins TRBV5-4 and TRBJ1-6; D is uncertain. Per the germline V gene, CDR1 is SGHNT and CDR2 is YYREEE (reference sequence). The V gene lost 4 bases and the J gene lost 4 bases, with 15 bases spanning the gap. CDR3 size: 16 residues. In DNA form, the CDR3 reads TGTGCCAGCAGCCATTACTCCGGGAGTTATAATTCACCCCTCCACTTT. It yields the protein CASSHYSGSYNSPLHF. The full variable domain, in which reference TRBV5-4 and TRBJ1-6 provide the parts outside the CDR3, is ETGVTQSPTHLIKTRGQQVTLRCSSQSGHNTVSWYQQALGQGPQFIFQYYREEENGRGNFPPRFSGLQFPNYSSELNVNALELDDSALYLCASSHYSGSYNSPLHFGNGTRLTVT.

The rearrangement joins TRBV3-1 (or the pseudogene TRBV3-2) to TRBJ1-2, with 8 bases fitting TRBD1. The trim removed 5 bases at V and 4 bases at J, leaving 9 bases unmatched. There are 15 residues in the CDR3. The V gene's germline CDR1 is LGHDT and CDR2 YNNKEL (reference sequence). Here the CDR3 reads CASSYTSTGAYGYTF. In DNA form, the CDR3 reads TGTGCCAGCAGCTATACTTCGACAGGGGCCTATGGCTACACCTTC.

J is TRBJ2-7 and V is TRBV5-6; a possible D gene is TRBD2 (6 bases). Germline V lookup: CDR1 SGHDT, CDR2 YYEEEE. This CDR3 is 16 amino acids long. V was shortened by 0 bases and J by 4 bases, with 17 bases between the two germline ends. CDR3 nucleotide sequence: TGTGCCAGCAGCTTGGGGCAATGGTCGGGAGTATACGAGCAGTACTTC. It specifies CASSLGQWSGVYEQYF.

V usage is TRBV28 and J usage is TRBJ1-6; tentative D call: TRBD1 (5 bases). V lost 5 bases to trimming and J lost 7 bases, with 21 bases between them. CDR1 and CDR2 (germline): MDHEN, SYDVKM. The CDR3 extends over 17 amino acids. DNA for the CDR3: TGTGCCAGCAGTCCTATGGGCAGGGTGAGTCGAAATTCACCCCTCCACTTT. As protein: CASSPMGRVSRNSPLHF.